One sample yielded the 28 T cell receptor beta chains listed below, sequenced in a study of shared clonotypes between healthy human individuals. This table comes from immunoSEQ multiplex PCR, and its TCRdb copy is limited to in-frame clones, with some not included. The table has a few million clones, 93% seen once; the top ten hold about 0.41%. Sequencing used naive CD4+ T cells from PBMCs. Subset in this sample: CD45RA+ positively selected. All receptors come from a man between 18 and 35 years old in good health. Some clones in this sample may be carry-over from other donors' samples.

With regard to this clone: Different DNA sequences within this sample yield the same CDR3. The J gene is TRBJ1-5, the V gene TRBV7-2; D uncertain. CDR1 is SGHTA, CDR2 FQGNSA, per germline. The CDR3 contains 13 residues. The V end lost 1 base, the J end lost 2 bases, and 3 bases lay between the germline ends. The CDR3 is CASSLDGNQPQHF. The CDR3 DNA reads TGTGCCAGCAGCTTAGACGGCAATCAGCCCCAGCATTTT. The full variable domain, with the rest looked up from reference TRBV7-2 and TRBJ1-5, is GAGVSQSPSNKVTEKGKDVELRCDPISGHTALYWYRQSLGQGLEFLIYFQGNSAPDKSGLPSDRFSAERTGGSVSTLTIQRTQQEDSAVYLCASSLDGNQPQHFGDGTRLSIL.

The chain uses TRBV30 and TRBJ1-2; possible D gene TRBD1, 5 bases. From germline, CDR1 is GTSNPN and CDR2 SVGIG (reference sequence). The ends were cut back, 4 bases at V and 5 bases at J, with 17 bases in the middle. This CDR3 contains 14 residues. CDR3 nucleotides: TGTGCCTGGATATCGGGGCTTTCGGGGTATGGCTACACCTTC. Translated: CAWISGLSGYGYTF.

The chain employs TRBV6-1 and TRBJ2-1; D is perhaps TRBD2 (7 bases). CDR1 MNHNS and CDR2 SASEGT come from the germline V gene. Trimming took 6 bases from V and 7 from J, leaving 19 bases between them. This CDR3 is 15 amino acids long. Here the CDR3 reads CASSPLGGLLNEQFF. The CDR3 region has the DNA TGTGCCAGCAGCCCTTTAGGGGGACTATTGAATGAGCAGTTCTTC.

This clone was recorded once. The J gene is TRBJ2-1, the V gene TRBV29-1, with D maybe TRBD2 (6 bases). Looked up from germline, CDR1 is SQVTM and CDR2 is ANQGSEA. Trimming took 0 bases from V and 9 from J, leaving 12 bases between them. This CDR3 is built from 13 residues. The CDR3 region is CSVEDRRGGEQFF. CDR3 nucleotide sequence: TGCAGCGTTGAAGATCGTCGGGGAGGTGAGCAGTTCTTC.

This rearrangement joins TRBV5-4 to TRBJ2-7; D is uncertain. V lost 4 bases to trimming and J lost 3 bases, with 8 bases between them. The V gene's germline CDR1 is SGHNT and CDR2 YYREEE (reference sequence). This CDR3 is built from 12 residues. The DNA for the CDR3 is TGTGCCAGCAGCCTCAGTAACTACGAGCAGTACTTC. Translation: CASSLSNYEQYF.

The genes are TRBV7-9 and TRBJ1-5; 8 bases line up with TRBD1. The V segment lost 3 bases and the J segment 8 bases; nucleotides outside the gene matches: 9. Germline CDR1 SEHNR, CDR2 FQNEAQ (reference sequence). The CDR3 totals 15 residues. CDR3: CASSLGQGAVEPQHF. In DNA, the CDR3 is TGTGCCAGCAGCTTGGGTCAGGGGGCGGTTGAGCCCCAGCATTTT.

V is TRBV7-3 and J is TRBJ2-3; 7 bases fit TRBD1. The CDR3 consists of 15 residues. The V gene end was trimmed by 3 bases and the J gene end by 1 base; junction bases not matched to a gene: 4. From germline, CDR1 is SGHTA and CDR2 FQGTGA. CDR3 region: CASSFDRAGTDTQYF. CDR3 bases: TGTGCCAGCAGCTTTGACAGGGCTGGCACAGATACGCAGTATTTT.

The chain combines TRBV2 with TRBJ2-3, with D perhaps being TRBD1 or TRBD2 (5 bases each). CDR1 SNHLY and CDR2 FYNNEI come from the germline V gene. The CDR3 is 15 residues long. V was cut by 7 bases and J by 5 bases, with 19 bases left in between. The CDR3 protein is CASNILGRGGDTQYF. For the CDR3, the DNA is TGTGCCAGCAATATCCTAGGACGTGGGGGAGATACGCAGTATTTT. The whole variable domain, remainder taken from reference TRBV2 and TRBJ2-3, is EPEVTQTPSHQVTQMGQEVILRCVPISNHLYFYWYRQILGQKVEFLVSFYNNEISEKSEIFDDQFSVERPDGSNFTLKIRSTKLEDSAMYFCASNILGRGGDTQYFGPGTRLTVL.

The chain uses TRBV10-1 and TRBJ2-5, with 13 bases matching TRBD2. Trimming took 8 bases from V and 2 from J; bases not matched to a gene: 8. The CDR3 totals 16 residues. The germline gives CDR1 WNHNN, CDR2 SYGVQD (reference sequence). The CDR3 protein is CASPGTSGKGQETQYF. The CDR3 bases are TGCGCCAGCCCTGGGACTAGCGGGAAAGGTCAAGAGACCCAGTACTTC.

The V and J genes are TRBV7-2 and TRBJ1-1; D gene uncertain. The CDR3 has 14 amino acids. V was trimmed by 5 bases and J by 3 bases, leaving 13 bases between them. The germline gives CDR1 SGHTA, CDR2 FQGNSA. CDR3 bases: TGTGCCAGCAGCAGACCCATCCGGGACACTGAAGCTTTCTTT. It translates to CASSRPIRDTEAFF.

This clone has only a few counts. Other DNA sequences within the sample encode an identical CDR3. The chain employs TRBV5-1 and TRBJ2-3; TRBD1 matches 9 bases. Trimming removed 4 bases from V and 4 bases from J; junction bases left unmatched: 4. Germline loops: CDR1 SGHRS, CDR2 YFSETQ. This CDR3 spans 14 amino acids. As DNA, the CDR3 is TGCGCCAGCAGCCCCGGACAGGGGCCAGATACGCAGTATTTT. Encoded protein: CASSPGQGPDTQYF.

CDR3 sequence reads: CASSFGGRNNQPQHF. DNA for the CDR3: TGCGCCAGCAGCTTCGGAGGGAGAAACAATCAGCCCCAGCATTTT. V and J are TRBV5-1 and TRBJ1-5; D unclear. The V and J ends lost 2 bases and 3 bases respectively, with 12 bases between them. This CDR3 has 15 amino acids. Germline assignment: CDR1 SGHRS and CDR2 YFSETQ.

The CDR3 nucleotides read TGCGCCAGCAGCCATGGTAGCGGGAGGGGCGATGAGCAGTTCTTC. Its translation: CASSHGSGRGDEQFF. V and J are TRBV4-3 and TRBJ2-1; 11 bases are a match to TRBD2. CDR3 length: 15 residues. Germline assignment: CDR1 LGHNA and CDR2 YSLEER. The J segment lost 8 bases and the V segment lost 3 bases, leaving 6 bases of the junction unmatched.

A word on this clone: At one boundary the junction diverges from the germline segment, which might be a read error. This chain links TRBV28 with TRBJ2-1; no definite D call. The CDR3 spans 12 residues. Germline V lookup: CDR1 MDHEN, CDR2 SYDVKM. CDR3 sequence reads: CASSLRSPYLVF. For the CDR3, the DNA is TGTGCCAGCAGCCTTCGGTCGCCGTACCTGGTCTTC.

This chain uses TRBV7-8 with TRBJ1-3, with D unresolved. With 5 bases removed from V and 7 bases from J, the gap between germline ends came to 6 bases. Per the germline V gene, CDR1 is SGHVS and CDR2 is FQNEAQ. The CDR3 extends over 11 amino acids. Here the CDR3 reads CASSATNTIYF. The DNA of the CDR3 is TGTGCCAGCAGCGCGACCAACACCATATATTTT.

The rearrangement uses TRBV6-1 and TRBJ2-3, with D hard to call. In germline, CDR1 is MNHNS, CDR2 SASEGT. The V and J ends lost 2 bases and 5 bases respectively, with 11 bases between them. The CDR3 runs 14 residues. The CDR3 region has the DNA TGTGCCAGCAGTGAAAACCTACTGGGAGATACGCAGTATTTT. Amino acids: CASSENLLGDTQYF.

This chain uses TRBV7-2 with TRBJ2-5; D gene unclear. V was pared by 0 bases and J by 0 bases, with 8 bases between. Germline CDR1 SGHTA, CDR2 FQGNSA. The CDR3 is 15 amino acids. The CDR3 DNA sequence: TGTGCCAGCAGCTTAGCCGGCTCCCACCAAGAGACCCAGTACTTC. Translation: CASSLAGSHQETQYF.

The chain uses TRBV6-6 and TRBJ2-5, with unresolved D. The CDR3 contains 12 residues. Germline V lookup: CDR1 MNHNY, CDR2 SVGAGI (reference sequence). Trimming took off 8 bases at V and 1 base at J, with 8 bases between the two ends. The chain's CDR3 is CASYGPQETQYF. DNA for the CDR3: TGTGCCAGCTACGGGCCCCAAGAGACCCAGTACTTC.

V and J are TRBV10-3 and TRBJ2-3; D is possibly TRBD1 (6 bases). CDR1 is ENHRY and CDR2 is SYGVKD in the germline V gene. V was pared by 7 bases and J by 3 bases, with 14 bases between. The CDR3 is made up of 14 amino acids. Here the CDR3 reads CAIMRGLTTDTQYF. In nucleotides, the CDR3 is TGTGCCATCATGAGGGGGTTAACGACAGATACGCAGTATTTT.

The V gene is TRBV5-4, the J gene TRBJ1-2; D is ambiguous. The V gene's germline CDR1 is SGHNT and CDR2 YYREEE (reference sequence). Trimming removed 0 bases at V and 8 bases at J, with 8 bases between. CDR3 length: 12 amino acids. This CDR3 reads CASSLAAGGYTF. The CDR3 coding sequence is TGTGCCAGCAGCTTGGCTGCCGGGGGCTACACCTTC.

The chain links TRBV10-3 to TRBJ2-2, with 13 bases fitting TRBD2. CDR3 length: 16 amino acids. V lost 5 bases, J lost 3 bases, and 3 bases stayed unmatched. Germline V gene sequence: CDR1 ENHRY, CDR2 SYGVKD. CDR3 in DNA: TGTGCCATCAGTCGACTAGCGGGAGGTGACACCGGGGAGCTGTTTTTT. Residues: CAISRLAGGDTGELFF.

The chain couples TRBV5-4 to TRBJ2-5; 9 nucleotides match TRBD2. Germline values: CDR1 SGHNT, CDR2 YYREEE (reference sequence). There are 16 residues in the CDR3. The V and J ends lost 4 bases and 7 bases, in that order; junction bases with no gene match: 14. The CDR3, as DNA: TGTGCCAGCAGCGGGGAGAGCGGGAGGCCCCGAGGGACCCAGTACTTC. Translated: CASSGESGRPRGTQYF.

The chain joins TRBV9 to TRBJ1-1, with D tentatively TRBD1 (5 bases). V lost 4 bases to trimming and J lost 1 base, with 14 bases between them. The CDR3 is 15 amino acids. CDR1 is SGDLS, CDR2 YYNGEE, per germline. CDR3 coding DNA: TGTGCCAGCAGCAATCAGGTGGGGGGGAACACTGAAGCTTTCTTT. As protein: CASSNQVGGNTEAFF. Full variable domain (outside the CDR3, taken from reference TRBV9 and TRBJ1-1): DSGVTQTPKHLITATGQRVTLRCSPRSGDLSVYWYQQSLDQGLQFLIQYYNGEERAKGNILERFSAQQFPDLHSELNLSSLELGDSALYFCASSNQVGGNTEAFFGQGTRLTVV.

In DNA, the CDR3 is TGCGCCAGCAGCCCGACGGGCGCCCCACAGAGTCTTCAAGAGACCCAGTACTTC. Translating it yields CASSPTGAPQSLQETQYF. The chain uses TRBV5-1 and TRBJ2-5, with D uncertain. The CDR3 contains 18 residues. Germline V gene lookup returns CDR1 SGHRS and CDR2 YFSETQ. Trimming removed 4 bases at V and 2 bases at J, with 24 bases between. Combining the CDR3 with reference TRBV5-1 and TRBJ2-5 gives the whole variable domain KAGVTQTPRYLIKTRGQQVTLSCSPISGHRSVSWYQQTPGQGLQFLFEYFSETQRNKGNFPGRFSGRQFSNSRSEMNVSTLELGDSALYLCASSPTGAPQSLQETQYFGPGTRLLVL.

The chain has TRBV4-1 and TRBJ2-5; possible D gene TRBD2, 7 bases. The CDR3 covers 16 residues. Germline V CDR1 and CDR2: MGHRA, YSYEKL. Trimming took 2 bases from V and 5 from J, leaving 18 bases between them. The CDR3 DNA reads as TGCGCCAGCAGCCAAACGGAAAGGGGGAGGGGGGAGACCCAGTACTTC. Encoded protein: CASSQTERGRGETQYF.

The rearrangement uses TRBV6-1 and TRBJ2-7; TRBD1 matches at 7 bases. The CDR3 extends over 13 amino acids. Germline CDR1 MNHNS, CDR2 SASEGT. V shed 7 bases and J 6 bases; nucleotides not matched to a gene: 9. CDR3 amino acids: CASTWDSSGEQYF. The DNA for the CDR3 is TGTGCCAGCACCTGGGACAGCTCGGGCGAGCAGTACTTC.

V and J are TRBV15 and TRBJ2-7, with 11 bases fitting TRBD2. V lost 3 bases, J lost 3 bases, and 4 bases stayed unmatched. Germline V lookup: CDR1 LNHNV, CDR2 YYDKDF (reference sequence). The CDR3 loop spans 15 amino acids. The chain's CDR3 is CATSRGLADDYEQYF. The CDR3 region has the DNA TGTGCCACCAGCAGGGGACTAGCGGACGACTACGAGCAGTACTTC.

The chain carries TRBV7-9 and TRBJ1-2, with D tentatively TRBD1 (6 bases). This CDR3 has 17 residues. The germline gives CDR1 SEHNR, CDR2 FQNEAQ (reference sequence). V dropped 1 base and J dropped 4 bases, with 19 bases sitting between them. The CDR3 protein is CASSLELGRDNAYGYTF. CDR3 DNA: TGTGCCAGCAGCTTAGAGTTGGGCAGGGACAACGCCTATGGCTACACCTTC. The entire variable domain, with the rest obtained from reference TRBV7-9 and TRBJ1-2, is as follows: DTGVSQNPRHKITKRGQNVTFRCDPISEHNRLYWYRQTLGQGPEFLTYFQNEAQLEKSRLLSDRFSAERPKGSFSTLEIQRTEQGDSAMYLCASSLELGRDNAYGYTFGSGTRLTVV.